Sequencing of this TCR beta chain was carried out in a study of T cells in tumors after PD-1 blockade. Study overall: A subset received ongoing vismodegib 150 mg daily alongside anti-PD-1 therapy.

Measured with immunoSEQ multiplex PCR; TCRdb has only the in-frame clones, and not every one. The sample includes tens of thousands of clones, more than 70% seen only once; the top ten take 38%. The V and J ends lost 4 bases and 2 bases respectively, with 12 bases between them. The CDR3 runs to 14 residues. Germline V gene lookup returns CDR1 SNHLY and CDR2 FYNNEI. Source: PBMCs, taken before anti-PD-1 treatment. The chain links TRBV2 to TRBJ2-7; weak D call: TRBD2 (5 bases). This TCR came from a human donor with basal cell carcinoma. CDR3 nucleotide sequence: TGTGCCAGCAGTGCGGGGAACAGACCCTACGAGCAGTACTTC. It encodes CASSAGNRPYEQYF.